This T cell receptor (beta chain) was recorded in a study of cytomegalovirus exposure and HLA in healthy donors. Notes on the study in general: Later work found that TCR association rates differed between HLA loci; DRB1 had the most and HLA-C the fewest. Later genetic work tied a missense DCLRE1C variant to beta-chain V and J trimming.

Germline V gene lookup returns CDR1 SGHVS and CDR2 FNYEAQ. The ends lost 5 bases at V and 0 bases at J; junction bases unmatched: 12. The CDR3 is made up of 19 amino acids. Vbeta (60) and Jbeta (13) primers were used in the PCR. The method was immunoSEQ multiplex PCR; TCRdb's version includes in-frame clones alone and lacks a portion of them. Of under 200,000 clones in the sample, 70% to 90% were seen once. For this clone: Its antigen is undetermined.

The sample comprised PBMCs. This sequence joins TRBV7-6 and TRBJ2-4; 11 bases fit TRBD2. This sequence originates from a man between 18 and 35 years old in good health and CMV-seropositive. The DNA for the CDR3 is TGTGCCAGCAGCCTGCAAGCTAGCGGGGGGCCGCTAGCCAAAAACATTCAGTACTTC. Protein: CASSLQASGGPLAKNIQYF.